The 27 T cell receptor beta chains given below trace back to one sample, sequenced in a study of cytomegalovirus exposure and HLA in healthy donors. With 60 Vbeta and 13 Jbeta primers, the PCR was carried out. Assay: immunoSEQ multiplex PCR; the TCRdb copy retains only in-frame clones and omits some. The sample yields over 75,000 clones, more than 60% seen once. The sequencing sample was made of PBMCs. Receptor source: a man between 60 and 70 years old in good health and CMV-seropositive.

This clone was observed a handful of times. The rearrangement links TRBV27 to TRBJ1-2; D might be TRBD1 (6 bases). The CDR3 loop spans 15 amino acids. Trimming pared 2 bases from V and 1 base from J, leaving 11 bases between. Germline V gene sequence: CDR1 MNHEY, CDR2 SMNVEV (reference sequence). The CDR3 DNA is TGTGCCAGCAGTTTAGGGGGGGCGCGTAACTATGGCTACACCTTC. This translates into CASSLGGARNYGYTF.

The chain is built from TRBV23-1 and TRBJ2-7; TRBD1 aligns across 7 bases. TRBV23-1 is reported as an ORF; its role is uncertain. The CDR3 consists of 17 residues. With 6 bases clipped from V and 0 bases from J, the junction kept 14 bases outside the gene matches. The CDR3 is CASSHRVSTGNSYEQYF. The CDR3 bases are TGCGCCAGCAGCCACCGCGTTTCGACAGGGAACTCCTACGAGCAGTACTTC.

The rearrangement uses TRBV7-3 and TRBJ2-3; the D is unclear. The germline V gene has CDR1 SGHTA and CDR2 FQGTGA. The ends were cut back, 0 bases at V and 0 bases at J, with 7 bases in the middle. CDR3 length: 15 amino acids. This chain's CDR3 is CASSLTPQSTDTQYF. The CDR3 DNA sequence: TGTGCCAGCAGCTTAACGCCCCAGAGCACAGATACGCAGTATTTT.

CDR3 loop: CASSKGLSSYEQYF. As DNA, the CDR3 is TGTGCCAGCAGCAAGGGACTATCCTCCTACGAGCAGTACTTC. The chain has TRBV6-5 and TRBJ2-7, with 7 positions matching TRBD2. The CDR3 loop spans 14 amino acids. Losses at the gene ends were 6 bases for V and 0 bases for J; bases not matched to a gene: 5. Per the germline V gene, CDR1 is MNHEY and CDR2 is SVGAGI.

This clone was recorded only once. Distinct nucleotide sequences in the sample also encode this CDR3. This chain connects TRBV18 to TRBJ2-5; TRBD1 aligns across 12 bases. J lost 5 bases, V lost 2 bases, and 3 bases had no gene match. The germline CDR1 and CDR2 sequences are KGHSH and LQKENI. The CDR3 runs to 15 residues. CDR3 protein: CASSPGTGGEETQYF. Written as DNA, the CDR3 is TGTGCCAGCTCACCAGGGACAGGGGGCGAGGAGACCCAGTACTTC.

CDR3 coding DNA: TGCGCCAGCAGTGTGGGACTGGGGTACAATGAGCAGTTCTTC. Protein sequence: CASSVGLGYNEQFF. This chain joins TRBV10-2 and TRBJ2-1; D is possibly TRBD2 (6 bases). The CDR3 has 14 residues. V lost 4 bases and J lost 4, with 11 bases in between. CDR1 is WSHSY and CDR2 is SAAADI in the germline V gene.

V is TRBV2 and J is TRBJ1-2; TRBD1 matches at 8 bases. CDR3 length: 14 residues. Germline CDR1 reads SNHLY; CDR2 reads FYNNEI. The V and J ends lost 1 base and 3 bases, in that order; junction bases with no gene match: 1. The CDR3 region is CASSEVDRDYGYTF. In DNA, the CDR3 is TGTGCCAGCAGTGAAGTGGACAGGGACTATGGCTACACCTTC.

This clone has only one observation. The chain carries TRBV2 and TRBJ2-1; 9 bases agree with TRBD1. Trimming removed 8 bases from V and 9 bases from J; junction bases left unmatched: 5. The CDR3 is 12 amino acids. Germline CDR1 and CDR2: SNHLY and FYNNEI. The CDR3: CASLTGGSEQFF. The CDR3 DNA sequence: TGTGCCAGCCTCACAGGGGGCAGTGAGCAGTTCTTC.

This rearrangement joins TRBV11-2 to TRBJ1-6, with D maybe TRBD1 (6 bases). V was clipped by 0 bases and J by 9 bases, with 15 bases between them. The CDR3 is 16 amino acids. CDR1 and CDR2 from the germline V gene are SGHAT and FQNNGV. CDR3 protein: CASSLERTGRSSPLHF. DNA for the CDR3: TGTGCCAGCAGCTTAGAACGTACAGGGAGATCTTCACCCCTCCACTTT. Together with reference TRBV11-2 and TRBJ1-6, the CDR3 gives the full variable domain: EAGVAQSPRYKIIEKRQSVAFWCNPISGHATLYWYQQILGQGPKLLIQFQNNGVVDDSQLPKDRFSAERLKGVDSTLKIQPAKLEDSAVYLCASSLERTGRSSPLHFGNGTRLTVT.

J is TRBJ2-6 and V is TRBV10-3, with unresolved D. Germline V gene lookup returns CDR1 ENHRY and CDR2 SYGVKD. The length of the CDR3 is 15 residues. The germline V and J ends were trimmed by 0 bases and 0 bases, with 3 bases remaining between them. The CDR3 loop is CAISESRSGANVLTF. The CDR3 DNA reads as TGTGCCATCAGTGAGTCCCGCTCTGGGGCCAACGTCCTGACTTTC.

The chain joins TRBV6-6 to TRBJ2-1; 10 bases agree with TRBD2. This CDR3 is built from 15 residues. V dropped 5 bases and J dropped 4; count of bases not matched to a gene: 5. The germline CDR1 and CDR2 sequences are MNHNY and SVGAGI (reference sequence). As DNA, the CDR3 is TGTGCCAGCAGTCTAGGGGGACTAGCGTACAATGAGCAGTTCTTC. Translated: CASSLGGLAYNEQFF.

V usage is TRBV7-9 and J usage is TRBJ1-1; 7 bases match TRBD1. CDR1 and CDR2 from the germline V gene are SEHNR and FQNEAQ (reference sequence). The junction had 6 bases not matched to a gene; V was cut back by 1 base and J by 7 bases. CDR3 length: 14 residues. The CDR3 spells CASSLGDRKNEAFF. The DNA of the CDR3 is TGTGCCAGCAGCTTAGGGGACAGAAAAAATGAAGCTTTCTTT.

J is TRBJ2-1 and V is TRBV7-8; 9 bases align to TRBD2. This CDR3 has 16 residues. The trim removed 1 base at V and 6 bases at J, leaving 7 bases unmatched. Germline CDR1 is SGHVS and CDR2 is FQNEAQ. As DNA, the CDR3 is TGTGCCAGCAGCTTAGTTCTGACGACTAGCGGCAATGAGCAGTTCTTC. As protein: CASSLVLTTSGNEQFF.

J is TRBJ2-7 and V is TRBV4-1; D might be TRBD1 (5 bases). The germline gives CDR1 MGHRA, CDR2 YSYEKL. V was trimmed by 4 bases and J by 3 bases, leaving 19 bases between them. This CDR3 contains 16 residues. CDR3 protein: CASSPQASRVRYEQYF. CDR3 coding DNA: TGCGCCAGCAGCCCTCAAGCGTCCAGGGTCCGCTACGAGCAGTACTTC.

This clone was picked up a small number of times. This chain joins TRBV5-4 and TRBJ2-7, with D unresolved. Germline V lookup: CDR1 SGHNT, CDR2 YYREEE (reference sequence). V dropped 0 bases and J dropped 2 bases, with 6 bases sitting between them. The CDR3 has 13 residues. Here the CDR3 reads CASSLGGTYEQYF. Here the CDR3 DNA reads TGTGCCAGCAGCTTGGGAGGAACCTACGAGCAGTACTTC. The variable domain in full, with the rest retrieved from reference TRBV5-4 and TRBJ2-7, is ETGVTQSPTHLIKTRGQQVTLRCSSQSGHNTVSWYQQALGQGPQFIFQYYREEENGRGNFPPRFSGLQFPNYSSELNVNALELDDSALYLCASSLGGTYEQYFGPGTRLTVT.

The chain is built from TRBV13 and TRBJ1-6, with 9 bases matching TRBD1. Germline V gives CDR1 PRHDT, CDR2 FYEKMQ (reference sequence). The CDR3 has 15 amino acids. Trimming cost V 3 bases and J 3 bases; bases outside gene matches: 0. CDR3 loop: CASSLGQGYNSPLHF. The DNA of the CDR3 is TGTGCCAGCAGCTTGGGACAGGGCTATAATTCACCCCTCCACTTT. Full variable domain (remainder filled in from reference TRBV13 and TRBJ1-6): AAGVIQSPRHLIKEKRETATLKCYPIPRHDTVYWYQQGPGQDPQFLISFYEKMQSDKGSIPDRFSAQQFSDYHSELNMSSLELGDSALYFCASSLGQGYNSPLHFGNGTRLTVT.

This clone has just one count. V and J are TRBV28 and TRBJ1-1, with TRBD1 matching over 9 bases. Germline V gene data show CDR1 as MDHEN and CDR2 as SYDVKM. The CDR3 length is 14 residues. The V gene end was trimmed by 6 bases and the J gene end by 1 base; junction bases not matched to a gene: 3. CDR3 sequence (DNA): TGTGCCAGCAGACCGGGACAGGGGAACACTGAAGCTTTCTTT. Residues: CASRPGQGNTEAFF.

This rearrangement joins TRBV2 to TRBJ2-7; D gene ambiguous. Trimming took 6 bases from V and 4 from J, leaving 7 bases between them. The CDR3 consists of 11 residues. Germline lookup yields CDR1 SNHLY and CDR2 FYNNEI. CDR3 sequence reads: CASSREYEQYF. The CDR3 nucleotides are TGTGCCAGCAGCCGAGAGTACGAGCAGTACTTC.

This clone was counted once. The chain combines TRBV5-6 with TRBJ2-1; D is perhaps TRBD2 (6 bases). The V end was cut by 4 bases, the J end by 6 bases, with 14 bases between. The germline CDR1 and CDR2 sequences are SGHDT and YYEEEE. The CDR3 sequence is 14 residues long. The CDR3 DNA reads TGTGCCAGCAGCACTATAGCGGCGAGCAATGAGCAGTTCTTC. Encoded protein: CASSTIAASNEQFF.

This chain joins TRBV9 and TRBJ1-1; 7 nucleotides align to TRBD1. The CDR3 runs to 15 residues. Looked up from germline, CDR1 is SGDLS and CDR2 is YYNGEE. Losses at the gene ends were 4 bases for V and 0 bases for J; bases not matched to a gene: 6. In nucleotides, the CDR3 is TGTGCCAGCAGCCTCCAGACAGGGTTGAACACTGAAGCTTTCTTT. Amino acid sequence: CASSLQTGLNTEAFF.

V and J are TRBV5-6 and TRBJ2-7; TRBD1 is a possible D gene (6 bases). The V end lost 7 bases, the J end lost 2 bases, and 16 bases lay between the germline ends. The germline V gene encodes CDR1 SGHDT and CDR2 YYEEEE. CDR3 length equals 14 residues. The CDR3 nucleotides are TGTGCCAGCCGCCGGGACATGGAAGCCTACGAGCAGTACTTC. Translated, it gives CASRRDMEAYEQYF.

The rearrangement links TRBV18 to TRBJ2-3, with 7 positions matching TRBD2. The J segment lost 0 bases and the V segment lost 5 bases, leaving 8 bases of the junction unmatched. The CDR3 is made up of 16 amino acids. Germline V gene sequence: CDR1 KGHSH, CDR2 LQKENI. The CDR3 nucleotides read TGTGCCAGCTCAAACCGACTAGCTGGGAGCACAGATACGCAGTATTTT. Protein sequence: CASSNRLAGSTDTQYF.

This chain joins TRBV5-1 and TRBJ2-3; 8 bases match TRBD1. The V and J ends lost 4 bases and 0 bases, in that order; junction bases with no gene match: 4. Germline V gives CDR1 SGHRS, CDR2 YFSETQ. The CDR3 totals 15 residues. DNA of the CDR3: TGCGCCAGCAGCAAGGGACAGGCAAGCACAGATACGCAGTATTTT. Translating gives CASSKGQASTDTQYF.

This chain connects TRBV15 to TRBJ2-5; TRBD1 matches 7 bases. Germline V gene lookup returns CDR1 LNHNV and CDR2 YYDKDF (reference sequence). V shed 7 bases, J shed 2 bases, and the junction held 7 bases outside the gene matches. This CDR3 is built from 14 residues. The CDR3 DNA reads as TGTGCCACCACCTCCGGGACAGCACAAGAGACCCAGTACTTC. It yields the protein CATTSGTAQETQYF.

This chain connects TRBV19 to TRBJ1-2, with no clear D. The CDR3 runs to 16 residues. The V gene's germline CDR1 is LNHDA and CDR2 SQIVND (reference sequence). V lost 0 bases, J lost 4 bases, and 15 bases lay in between. The CDR3 DNA is TGTGCCAGTAGTATAGACCACAGCAACCGCTTCTATGGCTACACCTTC. Amino acid sequence: CASSIDHSNRFYGYTF.

This chain uses TRBV25-1 with TRBJ1-3; D might be TRBD1 (6 bases). The V end was cut by 4 bases, the J end by 4 bases, with 8 bases between. Germline V gene lookup returns CDR1 MGHDK and CDR2 SYGVNS. There are 13 residues in the CDR3. CDR3 protein: CASSATGGNTIYF. The CDR3 region has the DNA TGTGCCAGCAGTGCCACAGGGGGAAACACCATATATTTT.

The genes are TRBV19 and TRBJ2-5; TRBD2 matches 8 bases. Germline lookup yields CDR1 LNHDA and CDR2 SQIVND (reference sequence). Germline trimming cut 4 bases from V and 2 bases from J; bases unmatched to any gene: 9. CDR3 length equals 16 residues. CDR3: CASSTTRGGRQETQYF. The CDR3, as DNA: TGTGCCAGTAGTACCACCCGGGGGGGGAGACAAGAGACCCAGTACTTC. Full variable domain (rest looked up from reference TRBV19 and TRBJ2-5): DGGITQSPKYLFRKEGQNVTLSCEQNLNHDAMYWYRQDPGQGLRLIYYSQIVNDFQKGDIAEGYSVSREKKESFPLTVTSAQKNPTAFYLCASSTTRGGRQETQYFGPGTRLLVL.